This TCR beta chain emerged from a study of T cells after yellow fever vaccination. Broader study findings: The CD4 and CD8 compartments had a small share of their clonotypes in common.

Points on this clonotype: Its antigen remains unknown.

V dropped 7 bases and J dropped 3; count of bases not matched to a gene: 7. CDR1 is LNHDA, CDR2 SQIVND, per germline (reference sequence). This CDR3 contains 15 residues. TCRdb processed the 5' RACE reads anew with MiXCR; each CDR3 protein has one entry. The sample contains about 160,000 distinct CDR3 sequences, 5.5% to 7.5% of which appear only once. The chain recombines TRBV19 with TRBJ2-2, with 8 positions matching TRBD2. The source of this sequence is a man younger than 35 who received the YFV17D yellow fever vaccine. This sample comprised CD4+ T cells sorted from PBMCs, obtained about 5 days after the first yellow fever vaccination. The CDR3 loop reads CASTSRGADTGELFF. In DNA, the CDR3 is TGTGCCAGTACTTCGCGGGGGGCCGACACCGGGGAGCTGTTTTTT. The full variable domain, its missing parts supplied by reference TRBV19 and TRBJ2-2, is DGGITQSPKYLFRKEGQNVTLSCEQNLNHDAMYWYRQDPGQGLRLIYYSQIVNDFQKGDIAEGYSVSREKKESFPLTVTSAQKNPTAFYLCASTSRGADTGELFFGEGSRLTVL.